What follows are 20 T cell receptor beta chains derived from one specimen sequenced in a study of shared clonotypes between healthy human individuals. Profiling relied on immunoSEQ multiplex PCR, and the TCRdb table lists in-frame clones only, not all of them. The sample contains a few million clones, 85% to 95% of which appear only once. The sample consisted of naive CD4+ T cells from PBMCs. Subset described: CD45RA+ positively selected. The receptors stem from a young man in good health. Some clones in this sample may be carry-over from other donors' samples.

As DNA, the CDR3 is TGTGCCAGCAGCCAGGGCGGTCTCGCAGATACGCAGTATTTT. Encoded protein: CASSQGGLADTQYF. V usage is TRBV7-9 and J usage is TRBJ2-3, with D perhaps TRBD1 (5 bases). Per the germline V gene, CDR1 is SEHNR and CDR2 is FQNEAQ (reference sequence). Trimming left V 5 bases short and J 4 bases short, with 13 bases between. The CDR3 has 14 amino acids. Full variable domain (remainder filled in from reference TRBV7-9 and TRBJ2-3): DTGVSQNPRHKITKRGQNVTFRCDPISEHNRLYWYRQTLGQGPEFLTYFQNEAQLEKSRLLSDRFSAERPKGSFSTLEIQRTEQGDSAMYLCASSQGGLADTQYFGPGTRLTVL.

The chain recombines TRBV11-3 with TRBJ2-1; the match to TRBD2 covers 12 bases. V lost 5 bases and J lost 1; bases outside the gene matches: 6. This CDR3 is 17 amino acids long. Germline V CDR1 and CDR2: SGHNT, YENEEA. The DNA for the CDR3 is TGTGCCAGCAGCCCGACTAGCGGGAGAGGATCCTACAATGAGCAGTTCTTC. Protein: CASSPTSGRGSYNEQFF. Full variable domain (missing parts from reference TRBV11-3 and TRBJ2-1): EAGVVQSPRYKIIEKKQPVAFWCNPISGHNTLYWYLQNLGQGPELLIRYENEEAVDDSQLPKDRFSAERLKGVDSTLKIQPAELGDSAVYLCASSPTSGRGSYNEQFFGPGTRLTVL.

This clone was found once. The identical CDR3 is also encoded by other nucleotide sequences in the sample. This chain's CDR3 is CASSPVSYNEQFF. Here the CDR3 DNA reads TGTGCCAGCAGCCCAGTCTCCTACAATGAGCAGTTCTTC. The chain links TRBV28 to TRBJ2-1; D is uncertain. Trimming cost V 6 bases and J 0 bases, with 6 bases left between them. CDR1 and CDR2 from the germline V gene are MDHEN and SYDVKM. The CDR3 extends over 13 amino acids.

This sequence joins TRBV5-1 and TRBJ2-1; 8 positions match TRBD1. Per the germline V gene, CDR1 is SGHRS and CDR2 is YFSETQ. V shed 0 bases and J 5 bases; nucleotides not matched to a gene: 4. The length of the CDR3 is 15 residues. CDR3 bases: TGCGCCAGCAGCTTGGGGGGACAGGCGAACAATGAGCAGTTCTTC. It is translated as CASSLGGQANNEQFF.

The chain joins TRBV7-2 to TRBJ2-2; TRBD2 is a possible D gene (6 bases). The CDR3 has 16 residues. Trimming cost V 7 bases and J 1 base, with 16 bases left between them. Germline values: CDR1 SGHTA, CDR2 FQGNSA. CDR3 coding DNA: TGTGCCAGCACCGCCCGGCTAGCGAGGAACACCGGGGAGCTGTTTTTT. It specifies CASTARLARNTGELFF.

The CDR3 bases are TGTGCCAGCAGCTCCCAACTAGCGGGGGGGTACAATGAGCAGTTCTTC. Translating it yields CASSSQLAGGYNEQFF. The chain links TRBV11-3 to TRBJ2-1, with 13 bases fitting TRBD2. This CDR3 is 16 amino acids long. Germline trimming cut 4 bases from V and 4 bases from J; bases unmatched to any gene: 4. The V gene's germline CDR1 is SGHNT and CDR2 YENEEA. The entire variable domain, with the rest obtained from reference TRBV11-3 and TRBJ2-1, is as follows: EAGVVQSPRYKIIEKKQPVAFWCNPISGHNTLYWYLQNLGQGPELLIRYENEEAVDDSQLPKDRFSAERLKGVDSTLKIQPAELGDSAVYLCASSSQLAGGYNEQFFGPGTRLTVL.

The V gene is TRBV7-3, the J gene TRBJ2-1; TRBD2 aligns across 9 bases. Trimming removed 3 bases from V and 7 bases from J; junction bases left unmatched: 10. The germline V gene has CDR1 SGHTA and CDR2 FQGTGA. The CDR3 consists of 16 residues. In DNA, the CDR3 is TGTGCCAGCAGCTTGAGAGCGGGGGGAAGCTGGAATGAGCAGTTCTTC. Translation gives CASSLRAGGSWNEQFF.

This chain joins TRBV25-1 and TRBJ2-1; no clear D. Per germline, CDR1 MGHDK and CDR2 SYGVNS. V lost 1 base and J 7 bases, leaving 11 bases between the germline ends. The CDR3 extends over 14 amino acids. Written as DNA, the CDR3 is TGTGCCAGCAGTGAATGGCAAAATTGGAATGAGCAGTTCTTC. Its protein product is CASSEWQNWNEQFF.

The chain couples TRBV5-1 to TRBJ2-1; D perhaps matches TRBD2 (6 bases). The V gene lost 1 base and the J gene lost 4 bases, with 15 bases spanning the gap. The CDR3 runs 16 residues. CDR1 is SGHRS, CDR2 YFSETQ, per germline. The CDR3: CASSLHLRGTYNEQFF. CDR3 DNA sequence: TGCGCCAGCAGCTTGCACCTCCGGGGGACGTACAATGAGCAGTTCTTC. The full variable domain, completed using reference TRBV5-1 and TRBJ2-1, is KAGVTQTPRYLIKTRGQQVTLSCSPISGHRSVSWYQQTPGQGLQFLFEYFSETQRNKGNFPGRFSGRQFSNSRSEMNVSTLELGDSALYLCASSLHLRGTYNEQFFGPGTRLTVL.

The V gene is TRBV19, the J gene TRBJ1-5; perhaps TRBD1 as D (6 bases). The germline CDR1 and CDR2 sequences are LNHDA and SQIVND (reference sequence). The CDR3 loop spans 17 amino acids. Trimming cost V 3 bases and J 0 bases, with 15 bases left between them. The CDR3 here is CASSIDGGPFSNQPQHF. CDR3 sequence (DNA): TGTGCCAGTAGTATTGATGGGGGGCCCTTTAGCAATCAGCCCCAGCATTTT.

On this clone: Other DNA sequences in the same sample also yield this CDR3. V gene TRBV7-2 combines with J gene TRBJ2-7; no clear D. This CDR3 is built from 11 residues. Trimming cost V 5 bases and J 1 base, with 3 bases left between them. Germline V gene lookup returns CDR1 SGHTA and CDR2 FQGNSA. The CDR3 protein is CASSPSYEQYF. CDR3 coding DNA: TGTGCCAGCAGCCCGTCCTACGAGCAGTACTTC.

V usage is TRBV7-3 and J usage is TRBJ2-2, with 7 bases identical to TRBD1. The length of the CDR3 is 14 residues. The germline V gene has CDR1 SGHTA and CDR2 FQGTGA. The ends lost 5 bases at V and 7 bases at J; junction bases unmatched: 7. CDR3 protein: CASSRGGAGGELFF. For the CDR3, the DNA is TGTGCCAGCAGCCGAGGGGGCGCCGGCGGGGAGCTGTTTTTT.

To note about this clone: Other DNA sequences of this sample code for an identical CDR3. The chain uses TRBV5-1 and TRBJ1-5; 7 bases line up with TRBD1. The V segment lost 4 bases and the J segment 4 bases; nucleotides outside the gene matches: 5. CDR3 length equals 14 residues. Germline CDR1 is SGHRS and CDR2 is YFSETQ. CDR3 DNA sequence: TGCGCCAGCAGCCCAGGGACAGTAAATCAGCCCCAGCATTTT. The encoded protein is CASSPGTVNQPQHF.

The rearrangement joins TRBV28 to TRBJ2-1, with 11 bases identical to TRBD2. The V gene end was trimmed by 6 bases and the J gene end by 6 bases; junction bases not matched to a gene: 7. Per germline, CDR1 MDHEN and CDR2 SYDVKM. The CDR3 is 15 amino acids. In DNA, the CDR3 is TGTGCCAGCAGCCGACGGGGACTAGCGGCCAATGAGCAGTTCTTC. Translation: CASSRRGLAANEQFF.

The V gene is TRBV10-3, the J gene TRBJ2-2; 8 nucleotides align to TRBD1. This CDR3 is built from 16 residues. Germline V lookup: CDR1 ENHRY, CDR2 SYGVKD. The ends lost 8 bases at V and 2 bases at J; junction bases unmatched: 10. CDR3 nucleotide sequence: TGTGCCATCCGACCCTCGGACAGGGAAAACACCGGGGAGCTGTTTTTT. Residues: CAIRPSDRENTGELFF.

The chain uses TRBV18 and TRBJ2-5, with 7 nucleotides matching TRBD2. Germline CDR1 reads KGHSH; CDR2 reads LQKENI. The CDR3 contains 16 residues. Losses at the gene ends were 4 bases for V and 2 bases for J; bases not matched to a gene: 10. CDR3 in amino acids: CASSRTGTTWQETQYF. The CDR3 DNA reads TGTGCCAGCTCACGAACCGGGACTACATGGCAAGAGACCCAGTACTTC.

The rearrangement joins TRBV28 to TRBJ2-3, with TRBD2 matching over 11 bases. After removal of 3 bases from V and 5 bases from J, the junction contained 10 bases not matched to a gene. Per the germline V gene, CDR1 is MDHEN and CDR2 is SYDVKM. The CDR3 has 17 residues. The CDR3 region has the DNA TGTGCCAGCAGTTTCGGGACTAGCGGACCCCGGGGAGATACGCAGTATTTT. Amino acids: CASSFGTSGPRGDTQYF. The full variable domain, its missing parts supplied by reference TRBV28 and TRBJ2-3, is DVKVTQSSRYLVKRTGEKVFLECVQDMDHENMFWYRQDPGLGLRLIYFSYDVKMKEKGDIPEGYSVSREKKERFSLILESASTNQTSMYLCASSFGTSGPRGDTQYFGPGTRLTVL.

This clone was observed a few times. Other DNA sequences in this specimen translate into the identical CDR3. V usage is TRBV5-1 and J usage is TRBJ2-7; 11 bases map to TRBD2. Trimming cost V 3 bases and J 6 bases; bases outside gene matches: 5. The CDR3 spans 14 residues. Germline CDR1 reads SGHRS; CDR2 reads YFSETQ. The CDR3 region is CASSSTSGSGEQYF. In nucleotides, the CDR3 is TGCGCCAGCAGCTCCACTAGCGGGAGCGGCGAGCAGTACTTC.

Concerning this clone: Other DNA sequences within the sample encode an identical CDR3. This sequence joins TRBV28 and TRBJ1-2, with unresolved D. Germline V CDR1 and CDR2: MDHEN, SYDVKM. The CDR3 contains 12 residues. V dropped 3 bases and J dropped 0 bases, with 2 bases sitting between them. The CDR3 sequence is CASSFSNYGYTF. In nucleotides, the CDR3 is TGTGCCAGCAGTTTTTCTAACTATGGCTACACCTTC.

CDR3 sequence (DNA): TGTGCCAGCAGACTTCCGGGACAGGGTTATGAAAAACTGTTTTTT. Translating gives CASRLPGQGYEKLFF. V gene TRBV5-8 combines with J gene TRBJ1-4; 9 nucleotides line up with TRBD1. The trim removed 5 bases at V and 6 bases at J, leaving 8 bases unmatched. CDR1 and CDR2 (germline): SGHTS, YDEGEE. The CDR3 loop spans 15 amino acids.